Below are 27 T cell receptor beta chains sequenced from a single sample in a study of blood T cell repertoires in COVID-19. Method: immunoSEQ multiplex PCR; TCRdb's copy keeps in-frame clones and lacks some. This table holds 140,000 to 150,000 clones, 78% found once. Specimen: PBMCs or T cells enriched from blood (not recorded which). Source of these receptors: a woman aged 45-59 years who had recovered from COVID-19.

The rearrangement links TRBV24-1 to TRBJ2-1, with D possibly being TRBD2 (6 bases). Germline loops: CDR1 KGHDR, CDR2 SFDVKD. CDR3 size: 15 residues. The V end was cut by 3 bases, the J end by 8 bases, with 16 bases between. The CDR3 here is CATSDGGIKRHEQFF. The DNA of the CDR3 is TGTGCCACCAGTGATGGGGGGATTAAGAGGCATGAGCAGTTCTTC.

The CDR3 is CASKQGTNEKLFF. Here the CDR3 DNA reads TGTGCCAGCAAACAGGGAACCAATGAAAAACTGTTTTTT. The V call is TRBV4-2, the J call TRBJ1-4, with TRBD1 as a possible D gene (6 bases). The CDR3 has 13 residues. Germline V gives CDR1 LGHNA, CDR2 YNFKEQ. V lost 7 bases and J 5 bases, leaving 11 bases between the germline ends.

V gene TRBV6-1 combines with J gene TRBJ1-1; D is undetermined. V was pared by 2 bases and J by 0 bases, with 10 bases between. The CDR3 spans 15 residues. Germline CDR1 reads MNHNS; CDR2 reads SASEGT. This chain's CDR3 is CASSENFRMNTEAFF. Here the CDR3 DNA reads TGTGCCAGCAGTGAAAATTTCAGAATGAACACTGAAGCTTTCTTT.

The chain uses TRBV5-8 and TRBJ2-5; 11 nucleotides line up with TRBD2. The CDR3 loop spans 17 amino acids. The V gene's germline CDR1 is SGHTS and CDR2 YDEGEE. The V and J ends lost 4 bases and 4 bases, in that order; junction bases with no gene match: 12. The CDR3 protein is CASSPPRLAGPLETQYF. The CDR3 DNA sequence: TGTGCCAGCAGCCCCCCTCGACTAGCGGGGCCCCTAGAGACCCAGTACTTC.

The CDR3 protein is CATSRERIGGTEAFF. The CDR3 DNA sequence: TGTGCCACCAGCAGAGAACGGATCGGGGGCACTGAAGCTTTCTTT. The rearrangement joins TRBV15 to TRBJ1-1, with a weak D call TRBD1 (5 bases). Trimming removed 0 bases at V and 4 bases at J, with 12 bases between. The germline CDR1 and CDR2 sequences are LNHNV and YYDKDF (reference sequence). The length of the CDR3 is 15 residues.

The V and J genes are TRBV19 and TRBJ2-1, with D maybe TRBD1 (5 bases). This CDR3 has 15 amino acids. The V gene's germline CDR1 is LNHDA and CDR2 SQIVND (reference sequence). Trimming cost V 8 bases and J 2 bases, with 16 bases left between them. CDR3 in amino acids: CASSRGRAPYNEQFF. CDR3 coding DNA: TGTGCCAGTTCAAGGGGCAGGGCCCCCTACAATGAGCAGTTCTTC. The entire variable domain, with the rest obtained from reference TRBV19 and TRBJ2-1, is as follows: DGGITQSPKYLFRKEGQNVTLSCEQNLNHDAMYWYRQDPGQGLRLIYYSQIVNDFQKGDIAEGYSVSREKKESFPLTVTSAQKNPTAFYLCASSRGRAPYNEQFFGPGTRLTVL.

V usage is TRBV30 and J usage is TRBJ1-2; 7 nucleotides match TRBD1. J lost 2 bases, V lost 7 bases, and 1 base had no gene match. In germline, CDR1 is GTSNPN, CDR2 SVGIG (reference sequence). The CDR3 length is 11 residues. This CDR3 reads CASGQNYGYTF. CDR3 DNA: TGTGCCTCGGGACAGAACTATGGCTACACCTTC.

This clone showed up just a few times. The rearrangement joins TRBV3-1 (or the pseudogene TRBV3-2) to TRBJ2-4, with D hard to call. The CDR3 runs to 14 residues. Germline CDR1 is LGHDT and CDR2 is YNNKEL (reference sequence). The germline V and J ends were trimmed by 1 base and 0 bases, with 4 bases remaining between them. This CDR3 is CASSQGLAKNIQYF. CDR3 nucleotides: TGTGCCAGCAGCCAAGGGCTAGCCAAAAACATTCAGTACTTC.

The rearrangement uses TRBV28 and TRBJ2-7; D might be TRBD1 (5 bases). This CDR3 is built from 16 residues. Germline V gene lookup returns CDR1 MDHEN and CDR2 SYDVKM. V was clipped by 3 bases and J by 0 bases, with 15 bases between them. CDR3: CASSFSPGPYSYEQYV. CDR3 in DNA: TGTGCCAGCAGTTTTTCCCCAGGGCCGTACTCCTACGAGCAGTACGTC.

The V and J genes are TRBV27 and TRBJ1-2; 10 bases are a match to TRBD1. The CDR3 contains 13 residues. V gave up 5 bases and J gave up 12 bases; unmatched junction bases: 9. Germline V gives CDR1 MNHEY, CDR2 SMNVEV (reference sequence). Written as DNA, the CDR3 is TGTGCCAGCAGTCCAGGGACAGGGGAAGGGGACACCTTC. Amino acids: CASSPGTGEGDTF.

The CDR3 reads CASSSAQGDYGYTF. DNA of the CDR3: TGTGCCAGCAGCTCAGCACAAGGGGACTATGGCTACACCTTC. The chain couples TRBV7-8 to TRBJ1-2, with a weak D call TRBD1 (5 bases). The V gene lost 4 bases and the J gene lost 3 bases, with 12 bases spanning the gap. Germline-derived CDR1 and CDR2 are SGHVS and FQNEAQ. This CDR3 contains 14 residues.

This clone was seen repeatedly, ten times or more. V and J are TRBV15 and TRBJ1-5; 8 bases map to TRBD1. CDR1 and CDR2 from the germline V gene are LNHNV and YYDKDF (reference sequence). This CDR3 is 15 amino acids long. The trim removed 1 base at V and 4 bases at J, leaving 3 bases unmatched. The CDR3 reads CATSRGDRWNQPQHF. CDR3 in DNA: TGTGCCACCAGCAGAGGGGACAGGTGGAATCAGCCCCAGCATTTT. Using reference TRBV15 and TRBJ1-5 for the parts outside the CDR3, the full variable domain is DAMVIQNPRYQVTQFGKPVTLSCSQTLNHNVMYWYQQKSSQAPKLLFHYYDKDFNNEADTPDNFQSRRPNTSFCFLDIRSPGLGDTAMYLCATSRGDRWNQPQHFGDGTRLSIL.

The genes are TRBV6-5 and TRBJ2-2; D is perhaps TRBD2 (6 bases). Per germline, CDR1 MNHEY and CDR2 SVGAGI. This CDR3 has 13 amino acids. Between the trimmed V and J ends, which lost 5 bases and 6 bases, there was a span of 10 bases. The CDR3 protein is CASSPPSAGELFF. CDR3 nucleotide sequence: TGTGCCAGCAGTCCGCCTAGCGCCGGGGAGCTGTTTTTT.

The genes are TRBV5-5 and TRBJ1-4; 11 bases match TRBD1. This CDR3 region has 17 residues. CDR1 and CDR2 (germline): SGHKS, YYEKEE (reference sequence). The J segment lost 4 bases and the V segment lost 0 bases, leaving 5 bases of the junction unmatched. The CDR3 reads CASSLGTGGAYNEKLFF. CDR3 nucleotides: TGTGCCAGCAGCTTGGGGACAGGGGGCGCGTATAATGAAAAACTGTTTTTT.

This clone has just a few counts. The rearrangement joins TRBV4-1 to TRBJ1-5; 7 bases align to TRBD1. Germline V gene sequence: CDR1 MGHRA, CDR2 YSYEKL. Losses at the gene ends were 0 bases for V and 1 base for J; bases not matched to a gene: 6. The CDR3 runs to 17 residues. CDR3 loop: CASSQDRGRRSNQPQHF. The CDR3 coding sequence is TGCGCCAGCAGCCAAGATAGGGGGCGTAGGAGCAATCAGCCCCAGCATTTT.

The V and J genes are TRBV4-1 and TRBJ2-7, with a possible D match to TRBD1 (7 bases). CDR1 and CDR2 (germline): MGHRA, YSYEKL. There are 15 residues in the CDR3. The V end was cut by 1 base, the J end by 3 bases, with 13 bases between. CDR3 coding DNA: TGCGCCAGCAGCCAAGTAGGAGGGGGCCTCTACGAGCAGTACTTC. This gives the protein CASSQVGGGLYEQYF.

The CDR3 DNA sequence: TGTGCCAGCAGTTACAGCTTGGGACTAGCGGACTCCTACGAGCAGTACTTC. This encodes CASSYSLGLADSYEQYF. V is TRBV6-2 or TRBV6-3 and J is TRBJ2-7; 11 positions match TRBD2. Germline values: CDR1 MNHEY, CDR2 SVGEGT. This CDR3 is 17 amino acids long. Trimming at V came to 2 bases and at J to 0 bases, leaving 6 bases not matched to a gene.

The chain uses TRBV7-2 and TRBJ2-5, with TRBD2 matching over 10 bases. The CDR3 consists of 14 residues. Trimming cost V 6 bases and J 6 bases; bases outside gene matches: 7. CDR1 and CDR2 (germline): SGHTA, FQGNSA. DNA of the CDR3: TGTGCCAGCAGTCAGCGGGGGGGCCTTAAGACCCAGTACTTC. Translating it yields CASSQRGGLKTQYF.

This clone was counted a single time. The J gene is TRBJ1-5, the V gene TRBV29-1, with TRBD1 as a possible D gene (6 bases). This CDR3 is 13 amino acids long. Trimming removed 2 bases from V and 6 bases from J, with 11 bases in between. The germline gives CDR1 SQVTM, CDR2 ANQGSEA. This CDR3 is CSVETGFGQPQHF. The CDR3 DNA sequence: TGCAGCGTTGAAACAGGGTTCGGTCAGCCCCAGCATTTT. Together with reference TRBV29-1 and TRBJ1-5, the CDR3 gives the full variable domain: SAVISQKPSRDICQRGTSLTIQCQVDSQVTMMFWYRQQPGQSLTLIATANQGSEATYESGFVIDKFPISRPNLTFSTLTVSNMSPEDSSIYLCSVETGFGQPQHFGDGTRLSIL.

The chain carries TRBV10-3 and TRBJ1-2, with 9 bases that match TRBD1. This CDR3 is built from 14 residues. V lost 4 bases and J lost 5; bases outside the gene matches: 5. Germline V gene data show CDR1 as ENHRY and CDR2 as SYGVKD. This CDR3 reads CAISGTGTGYGYTF. CDR3 DNA sequence: TGTGCCATCAGTGGTACCGGGACAGGGTATGGCTACACCTTC.

This chain connects TRBV5-4 to TRBJ1-2; D is possibly TRBD1 (5 bases). Germline CDR1 reads SGHNT; CDR2 reads YYREEE (reference sequence). This CDR3 region has 16 residues. The V gene lost 3 bases and the J gene lost 3 bases, with 18 bases spanning the gap. The CDR3 protein is CASSSYARDGDYGYTF. CDR3 in DNA: TGTGCCAGCAGCTCCTACGCCAGGGATGGTGACTATGGCTACACCTTC.

The chain is built from TRBV19 and TRBJ2-1; 7 bases line up with TRBD2. Germline V gene lookup returns CDR1 LNHDA and CDR2 SQIVND (reference sequence). V lost 5 bases, J lost 1 base, and 8 bases stayed unmatched. This CDR3 is built from 16 residues. Here the CDR3 DNA reads TGTGCCAGTAGTCCAAGACTAGCTGTATCCTACAATGAGCAGTTCTTC. Residues: CASSPRLAVSYNEQFF.

In regard to this clone: The sample holds other DNA sequences that translate to the same CDR3. The chain carries TRBV5-4 and TRBJ2-1, with a possible D match to TRBD2 (7 bases). V was trimmed by 0 bases and J by 5 bases, leaving 12 bases between them. Germline V CDR1 and CDR2: SGHNT, YYREEE (reference sequence). There are 15 residues in the CDR3. The CDR3 DNA reads as TGTGCCAGCAGCTTGGAGAGGGGGGGGGACAATGAGCAGTTCTTC. It codes for CASSLERGGDNEQFF.

This clone came up a few times. The V gene is TRBV28, the J gene TRBJ2-6; tentatively, D is TRBD1 (6 bases). The CDR3 is 19 amino acids. Trimming took 5 bases from V and 0 from J, leaving 20 bases between them. In germline, CDR1 is MDHEN, CDR2 SYDVKM. CDR3 nucleotide sequence: TGTGCCAGCAGTGTACAGGGATCGGGGTTAAGCTCTGGGGCCAACGTCCTGACTTTC. It codes for CASSVQGSGLSSGANVLTF.

CDR3 in DNA: TGTGCCAGCAGGAGAGGGACATCCTCCTACGAGCAGTACTTC. This codes for CASRRGTSSYEQYF. The rearrangement uses TRBV14 and TRBJ2-7, with D possibly TRBD1 on 6 matching bases. Trimming took 6 bases from V and 0 from J, leaving 12 bases between them. The CDR3 is 14 residues long. The germline CDR1 and CDR2 sequences are SGHDN and FVKESK.

The chain joins TRBV28 to TRBJ2-7; TRBD2 aligns across 7 bases. Germline V gene sequence: CDR1 MDHEN, CDR2 SYDVKM. This CDR3 region has 12 residues. J was trimmed by 3 bases and V by 4 bases; bases with no gene match: 0. CDR3 coding DNA: TGTGCCAGCAGTTCGGGGGGCTACGAGCAGTACTTC. Translated, it gives CASSSGGYEQYF.

V is TRBV5-6 and J is TRBJ2-3, with no clear D. Between the trimmed V and J ends, which lost 0 bases and 10 bases, there was a span of 6 bases. Germline CDR1 reads SGHDT; CDR2 reads YYEEEE. This CDR3 is built from 11 residues. CDR3 in amino acids: CASSLARSQYF. Here the CDR3 DNA reads TGTGCCAGCAGCTTGGCTCGGTCGCAGTATTTT.